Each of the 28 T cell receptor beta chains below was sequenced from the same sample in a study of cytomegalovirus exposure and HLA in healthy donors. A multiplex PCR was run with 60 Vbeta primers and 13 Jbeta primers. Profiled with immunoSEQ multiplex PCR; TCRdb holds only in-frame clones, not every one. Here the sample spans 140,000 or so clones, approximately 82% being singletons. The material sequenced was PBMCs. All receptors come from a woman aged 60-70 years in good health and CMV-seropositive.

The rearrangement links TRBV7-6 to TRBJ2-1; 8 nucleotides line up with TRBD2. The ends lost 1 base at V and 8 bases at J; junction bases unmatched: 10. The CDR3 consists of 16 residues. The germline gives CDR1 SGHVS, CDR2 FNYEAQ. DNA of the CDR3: TGTGCCAGCAGCTTAGGAACCCCGGGAGGGCCTGATGAGCAGTTCTTC. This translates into CASSLGTPGGPDEQFF. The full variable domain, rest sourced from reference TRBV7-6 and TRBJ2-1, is GAGVSQSPRYKVTKRGQDVALRCDPISGHVSLYWYRQALGQGPEFLTYFNYEAQQDKSGLPNDRFSAERPEGSISTLTIQRTEQRDSAMYRCASSLGTPGGPDEQFFGPGTRLTVL.

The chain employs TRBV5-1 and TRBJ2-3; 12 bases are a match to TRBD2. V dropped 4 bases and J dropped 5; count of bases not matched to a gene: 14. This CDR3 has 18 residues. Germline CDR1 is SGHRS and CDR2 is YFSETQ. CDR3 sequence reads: CASSRGILAGGAEDTQYF. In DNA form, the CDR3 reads TGCGCCAGCAGCCGAGGAATACTAGCGGGAGGTGCAGAAGATACGCAGTATTTT.

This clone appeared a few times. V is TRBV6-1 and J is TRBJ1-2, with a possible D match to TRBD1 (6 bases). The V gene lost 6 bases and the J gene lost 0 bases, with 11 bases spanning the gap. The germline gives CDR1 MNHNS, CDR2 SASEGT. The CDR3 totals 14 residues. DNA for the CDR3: TGTGCCAGCAGCACAGGGCAAGCTAACTATGGCTACACCTTC. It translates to CASSTGQANYGYTF.

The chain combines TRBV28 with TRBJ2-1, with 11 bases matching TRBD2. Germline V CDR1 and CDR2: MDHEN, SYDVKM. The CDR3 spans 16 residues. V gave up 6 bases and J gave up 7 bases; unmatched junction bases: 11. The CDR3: CASRWVLAGVRNEQFF. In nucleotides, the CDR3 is TGTGCCAGCAGATGGGTACTAGCGGGAGTGAGGAATGAGCAGTTCTTC.

The CDR3, as DNA: TGTGCCAGTAGTATATTGGAGGAGAAGGTTGGCTACACCTTC. Translating it yields CASSILEEKVGYTF. The V and J genes are TRBV19 and TRBJ1-2; no reliable D call. This CDR3 contains 14 residues. The germline gives CDR1 LNHDA, CDR2 SQIVND (reference sequence). The germline V and J ends were trimmed by 2 bases and 7 bases, with 14 bases remaining between them.

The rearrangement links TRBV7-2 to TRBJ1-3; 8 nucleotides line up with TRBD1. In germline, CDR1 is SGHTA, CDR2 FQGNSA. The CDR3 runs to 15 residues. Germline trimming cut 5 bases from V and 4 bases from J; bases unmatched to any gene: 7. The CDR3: CASSPPGQAGNTIYF. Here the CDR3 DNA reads TGTGCCAGCAGCCCACCGGGACAGGCAGGAAACACCATATATTTT.

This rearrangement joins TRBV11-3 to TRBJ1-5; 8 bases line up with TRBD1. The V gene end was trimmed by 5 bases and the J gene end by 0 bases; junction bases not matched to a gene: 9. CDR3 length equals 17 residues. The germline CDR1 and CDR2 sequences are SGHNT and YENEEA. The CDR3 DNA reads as TGTGCCAGCAGCGTAAGATGGACAGGGTATAGCAATCAGCCCCAGCATTTT. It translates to CASSVRWTGYSNQPQHF.

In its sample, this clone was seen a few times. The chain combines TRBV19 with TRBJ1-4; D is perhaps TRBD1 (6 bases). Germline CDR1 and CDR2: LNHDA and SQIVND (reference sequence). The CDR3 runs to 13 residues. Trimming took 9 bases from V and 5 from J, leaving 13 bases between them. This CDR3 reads CASSEGTNEKLFF. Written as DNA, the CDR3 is TGTGCCAGCTCCGAGGGGACAAATGAAAAACTGTTTTTT. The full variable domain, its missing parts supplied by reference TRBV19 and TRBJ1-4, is DGGITQSPKYLFRKEGQNVTLSCEQNLNHDAMYWYRQDPGQGLRLIYYSQIVNDFQKGDIAEGYSVSREKKESFPLTVTSAQKNPTAFYLCASSEGTNEKLFFGSGTQLSVL.

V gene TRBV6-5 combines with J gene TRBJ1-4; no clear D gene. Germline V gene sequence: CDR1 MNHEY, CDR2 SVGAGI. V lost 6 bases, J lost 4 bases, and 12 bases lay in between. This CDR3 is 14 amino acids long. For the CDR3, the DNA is TGTGCCAGCAGGCTGGACTTGAATAATGAAAAACTGTTTTTT. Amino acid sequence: CASRLDLNNEKLFF.

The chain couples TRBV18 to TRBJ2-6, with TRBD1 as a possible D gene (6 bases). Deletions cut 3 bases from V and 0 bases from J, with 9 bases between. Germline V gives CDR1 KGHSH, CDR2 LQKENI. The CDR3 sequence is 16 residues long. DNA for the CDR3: TGTGCCAGCTCACCGGACAGCAGCTCTGGGGCCAACGTCCTGACTTTC. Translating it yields CASSPDSSSGANVLTF.

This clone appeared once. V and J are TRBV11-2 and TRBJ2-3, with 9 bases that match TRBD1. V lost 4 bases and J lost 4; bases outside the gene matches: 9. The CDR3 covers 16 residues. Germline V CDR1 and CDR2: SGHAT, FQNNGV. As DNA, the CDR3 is TGTGCCAGCAGCTCGGCAGGGACAGGGCTATCAGATACGCAGTATTTT. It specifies CASSSAGTGLSDTQYF.

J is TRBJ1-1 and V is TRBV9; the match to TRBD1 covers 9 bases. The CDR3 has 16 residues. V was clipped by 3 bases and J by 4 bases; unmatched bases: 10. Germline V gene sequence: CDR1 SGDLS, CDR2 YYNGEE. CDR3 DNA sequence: TGTGCCAGCAGCGAAAAACAGGGGGCTAAGTTCACTGAAGCTTTCTTT. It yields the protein CASSEKQGAKFTEAFF.

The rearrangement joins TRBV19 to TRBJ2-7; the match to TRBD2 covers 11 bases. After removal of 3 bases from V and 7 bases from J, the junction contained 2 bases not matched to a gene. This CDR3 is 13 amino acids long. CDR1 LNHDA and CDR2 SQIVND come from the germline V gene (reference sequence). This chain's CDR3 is CASSMGLAVEQYF. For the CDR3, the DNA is TGTGCCAGTAGTATGGGACTAGCGGTTGAGCAGTACTTC.

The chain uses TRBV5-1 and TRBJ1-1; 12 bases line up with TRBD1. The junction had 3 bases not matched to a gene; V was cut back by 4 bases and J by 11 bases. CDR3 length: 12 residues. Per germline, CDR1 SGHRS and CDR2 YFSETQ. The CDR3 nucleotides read TGCGCCAGCAGCGGGACAGGGGGCAATGCTTTCTTT. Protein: CASSGTGGNAFF.

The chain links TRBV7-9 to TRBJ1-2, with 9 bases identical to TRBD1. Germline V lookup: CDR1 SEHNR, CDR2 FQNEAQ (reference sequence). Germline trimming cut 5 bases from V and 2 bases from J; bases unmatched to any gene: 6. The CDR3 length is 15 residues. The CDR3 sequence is CASSVNRGPNYGYTF. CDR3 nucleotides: TGTGCCAGCAGCGTGAACAGGGGGCCCAACTATGGCTACACCTTC.

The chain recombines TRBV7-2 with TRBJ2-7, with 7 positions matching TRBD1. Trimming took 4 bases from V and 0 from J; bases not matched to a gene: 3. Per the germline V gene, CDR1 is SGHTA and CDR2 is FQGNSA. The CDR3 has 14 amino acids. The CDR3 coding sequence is TGTGCCAGCAGCTACCAGGGGGTCTCCTACGAGCAGTACTTC. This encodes CASSYQGVSYEQYF.

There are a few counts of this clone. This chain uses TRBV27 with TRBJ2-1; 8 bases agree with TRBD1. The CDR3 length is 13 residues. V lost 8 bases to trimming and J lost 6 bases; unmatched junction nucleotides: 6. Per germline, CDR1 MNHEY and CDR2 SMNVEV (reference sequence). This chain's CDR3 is CASAGQGINEQFF. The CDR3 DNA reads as TGTGCCAGCGCCGGACAGGGAATCAATGAGCAGTTCTTC.

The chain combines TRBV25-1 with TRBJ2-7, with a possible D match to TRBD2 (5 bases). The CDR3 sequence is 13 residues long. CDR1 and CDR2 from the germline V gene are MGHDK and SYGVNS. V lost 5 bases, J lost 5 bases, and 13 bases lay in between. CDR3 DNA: TGTGCCAGCAGTCGCGGGTACCCTAACGAGCAGTACTTC. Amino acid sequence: CASSRGYPNEQYF.

CDR3 sequence (DNA): TGTGCCAGCAGTTTACCTCAGGGAGCGGGATACGAGCAGTACTTC. This translates into CASSLPQGAGYEQYF. V usage is TRBV28 and J usage is TRBJ2-7, with 7 bases fitting TRBD2. V lost 2 bases to trimming and J lost 4 bases; unmatched junction nucleotides: 8. The CDR3 covers 15 residues. The V gene's germline CDR1 is MDHEN and CDR2 SYDVKM.

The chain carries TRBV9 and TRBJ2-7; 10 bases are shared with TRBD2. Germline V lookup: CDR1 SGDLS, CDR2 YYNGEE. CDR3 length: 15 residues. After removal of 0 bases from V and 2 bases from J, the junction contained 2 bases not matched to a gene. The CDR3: CASSVGLAGPYEQYF. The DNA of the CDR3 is TGTGCCAGCAGCGTAGGACTAGCGGGTCCCTACGAGCAGTACTTC.

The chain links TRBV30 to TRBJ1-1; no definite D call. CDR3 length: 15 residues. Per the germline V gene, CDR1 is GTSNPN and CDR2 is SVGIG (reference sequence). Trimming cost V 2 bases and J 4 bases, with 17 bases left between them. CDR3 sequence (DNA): TGTGCCTGGAGTCCCATAAGCGGGTCCCTCACTGAAGCTTTCTTT. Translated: CAWSPISGSLTEAFF.

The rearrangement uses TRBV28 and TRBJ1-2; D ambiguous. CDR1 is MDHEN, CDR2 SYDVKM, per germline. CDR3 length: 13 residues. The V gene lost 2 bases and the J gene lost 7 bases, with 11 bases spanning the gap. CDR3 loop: CASSLTRISGYTF. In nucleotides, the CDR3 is TGTGCCAGCAGTTTAACCAGGATAAGTGGCTACACCTTC.

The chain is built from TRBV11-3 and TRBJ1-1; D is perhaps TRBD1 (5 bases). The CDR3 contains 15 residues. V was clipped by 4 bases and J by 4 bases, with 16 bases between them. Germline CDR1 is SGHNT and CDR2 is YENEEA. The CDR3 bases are TGTGCCAGCAGCTCGGACGGGGGGTTAGGCACTGAAGCTTTCTTT. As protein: CASSSDGGLGTEAFF.

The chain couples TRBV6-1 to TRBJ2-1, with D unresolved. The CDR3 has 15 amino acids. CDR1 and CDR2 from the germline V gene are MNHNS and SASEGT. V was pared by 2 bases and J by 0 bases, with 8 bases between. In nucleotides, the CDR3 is TGTGCCAGCAGTGAATCCCCGTTCTCCTACAATGAGCAGTTCTTC. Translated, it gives CASSESPFSYNEQFF.

The CDR3 sequence: CASRLVRGGRLAGTGVSEQYF. CDR3 in DNA: TGTGCAAGTCGCTTAGTTCGAGGAGGGAGACTAGCGGGAACCGGTGTGAGCGAGCAGTACTTC. This chain links TRBV12-2 with TRBJ2-7; the table's D call, TRBD2, has no DNA check behind it. TRBV12-2 is deemed a pseudogene. The CDR3 totals 21 residues.

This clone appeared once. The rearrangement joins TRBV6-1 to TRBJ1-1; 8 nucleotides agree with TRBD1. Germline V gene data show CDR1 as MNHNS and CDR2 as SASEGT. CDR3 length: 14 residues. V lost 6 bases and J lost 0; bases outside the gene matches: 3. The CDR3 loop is CASRGTGMNTEAFF. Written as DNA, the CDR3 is TGTGCCAGCAGAGGGACAGGCATGAACACTGAAGCTTTCTTT.

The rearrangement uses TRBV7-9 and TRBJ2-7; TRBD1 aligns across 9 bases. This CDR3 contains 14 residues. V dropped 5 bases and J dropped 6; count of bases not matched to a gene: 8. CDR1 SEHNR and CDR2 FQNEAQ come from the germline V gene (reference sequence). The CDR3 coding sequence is TGTGCCAGCAGCCCCCGCGACAGGGGGAGCGAGCAGTACTTC. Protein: CASSPRDRGSEQYF.

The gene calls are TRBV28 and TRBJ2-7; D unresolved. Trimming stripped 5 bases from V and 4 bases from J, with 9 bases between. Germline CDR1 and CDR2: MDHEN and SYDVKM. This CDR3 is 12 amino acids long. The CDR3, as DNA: TGTGCCAGCAGTCCCCTCGGGTACGAGCAGTACTTC. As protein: CASSPLGYEQYF.